The 5 T cell receptor beta chains given below trace back to one sample, sequenced in a study of blood T cell repertoires in COVID-19 (dated by TCRdb to 2019 to 2021). Library construction relied on the immunoSEQ multiplex PCR assay. The source is immuneACCESS, and TCRdb retained only in-frame sequences with V and J called. Part of the clones is not carried over; for the studies checked, unresolved V genes explain less than half of this, and the remainder is unexplained. The sample table lists approximately 390,000 clones, around nine tenths of them with a count of one. The ten most abundant clones make up around 9.3% of the sample. Material: PBMCs or T cells enriched from blood (not recorded which). The receptor source for this set is a woman between 50 and 59 years old who had recovered from COVID-19.

The chain links TRBV6-5 to TRBJ2-3; TRBD2 aligns across 10 bases. The CDR3 is 15 residues long. The germline V gene encodes CDR1 MNHEY and CDR2 SVGAGI. V was clipped by 6 bases and J by 7 bases; unmatched bases: 10. The DNA for the CDR3 is TGTGCCAGCAGAAGGGCTAGCGGGGGTGGATATACGCAGTATTTT. It yields the protein CASRRASGGGYTQYF.

This clone was recorded only once. The rearrangement uses TRBV7-2 and TRBJ1-3; D not certain. CDR1 is SGHTA, CDR2 FQGNSA, per germline. The CDR3 has 13 residues. V shed 7 bases and J shed 4 bases, with 11 bases lying between them. The CDR3 DNA is TGTGCCAGCACCTCCTCTAAGGGAAACACCATATATTTT. Translation: CASTSSKGNTIYF.

The chain recombines TRBV6-2 or TRBV6-3 with TRBJ2-7; D might be TRBD1 (5 bases). The germline CDR1 and CDR2 sequences are MNHEY and SVGEGT. The CDR3 totals 13 residues. V was clipped by 7 bases and J by 2 bases, with 12 bases between them. CDR3 DNA sequence: TGTGCCAGCAACCCAACAGGTCCCTACGAGCAGTACTTC. Translation: CASNPTGPYEQYF.

The chain has TRBV18 and TRBJ2-2; D perhaps matches TRBD1 (6 bases). V shed 1 base and J shed 4 bases, with 7 bases lying between them. The CDR3 length is 14 residues. Germline lookup yields CDR1 KGHSH and CDR2 LQKENI. The CDR3 reads CASSPQQGTGELFF. The CDR3 DNA sequence: TGTGCCAGCTCACCACAACAGGGCACCGGGGAGCTGTTTTTT.

V and J are TRBV30 and TRBJ2-3; maybe TRBD2 (6 bases). Trimming took 2 bases from V and 4 from J, leaving 13 bases between them. The V gene's germline CDR1 is GTSNPN and CDR2 SVGIG (reference sequence). The CDR3 totals 14 residues. The CDR3 region is CAWSWRVRADTQYF. DNA of the CDR3: TGTGCCTGGAGTTGGAGGGTAAGAGCAGATACGCAGTATTTT.